These T cell receptor beta chains were read from a single sample in a study of shared clonotypes between healthy human individuals. Sequencing was performed with immunoSEQ multiplex PCR; in TCRdb, only in-frame clones are kept and a portion is missing. The sample has around 1.9 million clones; 85% to 95% are singletons. The sequencing input was naive CD8+ T cells from PBMCs. These receptors were taken from a man aged 18 to 35 in good health. Some clones in this sample may be carry-over from other donors' samples. The CDR3 runs from the conserved cysteine through the conserved F or W. The D gene is left open where the match is weak. Expanded clones get a size class; other rows say once, few or many, or leave the size out.

j_call: TRBJ1-2
v_call: TRBV27
d_call: .
clone_size: .
cdr3_aa: CASRLGSNGYTF
cdr3_nt: TGTGCCAGCAGGCTAGGATCAAATGGCTACACCTTC

j_call: TRBJ1-2
v_call: TRBV28
d_call: .
clone_size: .
cdr3_aa: CASSWGPSGGYTF
cdr3_nt: TGTGCCAGCAGTTGGGGACCCTCCGGGGGCTACACCTTC

j_call: TRBJ2-2
v_call: TRBV9
d_call: TRBD1
clone_size: .
cdr3_aa: CASSGDRVNTGELFF
cdr3_nt: TGTGCCAGCAGCGGCGACAGGGTGAACACCGGGGAGCTGTTTTTT

j_call: TRBJ2-7
v_call: TRBV19
d_call: TRBD1
clone_size: .
cdr3_aa: CASSLRQGYEQYF
cdr3_nt: TGTGCCAGTAGTCTCCGACAGGGCTACGAGCAGTACTTC

j_call: TRBJ2-7
v_call: TRBV27
d_call: .
clone_size: .
cdr3_aa: CASSLQGGEQYF
cdr3_nt: TGTGCCAGCAGTTTACAGGGGGGCGAGCAGTACTTC

j_call: TRBJ2-7
v_call: TRBV28
d_call: .
clone_size: once
cdr3_aa: CASSLPGGHSYEQYF
cdr3_nt: TGTGCCAGCAGTTTACCGGGGGGCCACTCCTACGAGCAGTACTTC

j_call: TRBJ2-3
v_call: TRBV6-5
d_call: .
clone_size: .
cdr3_aa: CATGGLPGTDTQYF
cdr3_nt: TGTGCCACAGGGGGGCTCCCGGGGACAGATACGCAGTATTTT

j_call: TRBJ2-6
v_call: TRBV9
d_call: TRBD1
clone_size: .
cdr3_aa: CASSVARGWSGANVLTF
cdr3_nt: TGTGCCAGCAGCGTGGCCAGGGGGTGGTCTGGGGCCAACGTCCTGACTTTC

j_call: TRBJ2-3
v_call: TRBV19
d_call: .
clone_size: once
cdr3_aa: CASSTLRDTQYF
cdr3_nt: TGTGCCAGTAGTACCTTGAGGGATACGCAGTATTTT

j_call: TRBJ2-3
v_call: TRBV2
d_call: .
clone_size: .
cdr3_aa: CALGVLVDTQYF
cdr3_nt: TGTGCCTTGGGAGTTCTGGTGGATACGCAGTATTTT

j_call: TRBJ2-1
v_call: TRBV11-3
d_call: TRBD2
clone_size: .
cdr3_aa: CASSLRTSGDYNEQFF
cdr3_nt: TGTGCCAGCAGCTTGCGGACTAGCGGAGACTACAATGAGCAGTTCTTC

j_call: TRBJ2-5
v_call: TRBV11-1
d_call: TRBD2
clone_size: .
cdr3_aa: CASSLGLAGAQETQYF
cdr3_nt: TGTGCCAGCAGCTTAGGACTAGCGGGAGCTCAAGAGACCCAGTACTTC

j_call: TRBJ1-1
v_call: TRBV11-3
d_call: .
clone_size: .
cdr3_aa: CASSSGTEAFF
cdr3_nt: TGTGCCAGCAGCTCGGGGACTGAAGCTTTCTTT

j_call: TRBJ1-1
v_call: TRBV18
d_call: .
clone_size: few
cdr3_aa: CASSPPLFKAFF
cdr3_nt: TGTGCCAGCTCACCACCGTTATTTAAAGCTTTCTTT

j_call: TRBJ2-1
v_call: TRBV11-2
d_call: TRBD2
clone_size: .
cdr3_aa: CASSLQAGGRSYNEQFF
cdr3_nt: TGTGCCAGCAGCTTACAAGCGGGAGGCCGCTCCTACAATGAGCAGTTCTTC

j_call: TRBJ1-3
v_call: TRBV7-9
d_call: TRBD1
clone_size: .
cdr3_aa: CASSLPGQTSSGNTIYF
cdr3_nt: TGTGCCAGCAGCCTCCCGGGACAGACCAGTTCTGGAAACACCATATATTTT

j_call: TRBJ2-5
v_call: TRBV28
d_call: .
clone_size: .
cdr3_aa: CASSFRAGVGTQYF
cdr3_nt: TGTGCCAGCAGTTTTCGAGCGGGCGTCGGGACCCAGTACTTC

j_call: TRBJ2-5
v_call: TRBV18
d_call: TRBD1
clone_size: .
cdr3_aa: CASLRDRGFQETQYF
cdr3_nt: TGTGCCAGCCTCCGGGACAGGGGTTTCCAAGAGACCCAGTACTTC

j_call: TRBJ1-2
v_call: TRBV29-1
d_call: .
clone_size: .
cdr3_aa: CSARDAYGYTF
cdr3_nt: TGCAGCGCCCGGGACGCCTATGGCTACACCTTC

j_call: TRBJ2-2
v_call: TRBV7-2
d_call: TRBD2
clone_size: .
cdr3_aa: CASSSLTSANTGELFF
cdr3_nt: TGTGCCAGCAGCTCCCTGACTAGCGCGAACACCGGGGAGCTGTTTTTT

j_call: TRBJ2-1
v_call: TRBV13
d_call: TRBD1
clone_size: .
cdr3_aa: CASSFGYRGLPNSNNEQFF
cdr3_nt: TGTGCCAGCAGCTTCGGATACAGGGGATTGCCCAACTCTAACAATGAGCAGTTCTTC

j_call: TRBJ2-1
v_call: TRBV9
d_call: TRBD2
clone_size: .
cdr3_aa: CASSVQGAGGYNEQFF
cdr3_nt: TGTGCCAGCAGCGTACAGGGAGCGGGAGGTTACAATGAGCAGTTCTTC

j_call: TRBJ2-1
v_call: TRBV15
d_call: .
clone_size: .
cdr3_aa: CATMSDSYNEQFF
cdr3_nt: TGTGCCACCATGAGCGACTCCTACAATGAGCAGTTCTTC

j_call: TRBJ2-7
v_call: TRBV11-2
d_call: TRBD2
clone_size: .
cdr3_aa: CASTPGGGGPSYEQYF
cdr3_nt: TGTGCCAGCACCCCCGGCGGGGGGGGCCCCTCCTACGAGCAGTACTTC

j_call: TRBJ1-3
v_call: TRBV28
d_call: TRBD1
clone_size: .
cdr3_aa: CASSLAGGYGNTIYF
cdr3_nt: TGTGCCAGCAGTTTAGCAGGGGGCTACGGAAACACCATATATTTT

j_call: TRBJ2-3
v_call: TRBV7-9
d_call: TRBD2
clone_size: .
cdr3_aa: CASSPRGSGRSDTQYF
cdr3_nt: TGTGCCAGCAGCCCCCGGGGTAGCGGGAGGTCAGATACGCAGTATTTT

j_call: TRBJ2-7
v_call: TRBV15
d_call: TRBD2
clone_size: once
cdr3_aa: CATSRVFGGSYEQYF
cdr3_nt: TGTGCCACCAGCAGAGTTTTTGGCGGGAGCTACGAGCAGTACTTC

j_call: TRBJ2-7
v_call: TRBV27
d_call: .
clone_size: .
cdr3_aa: CASSSSPTYEQYF
cdr3_nt: TGTGCCAGCAGTTCGTCACCAACCTACGAGCAGTACTTC

j_call: TRBJ1-5
v_call: TRBV27
d_call: .
clone_size: .
cdr3_aa: CASSLFPANQPQHF
cdr3_nt: TGTGCCAGCAGTTTATTTCCAGCTAATCAGCCCCAGCATTTT

j_call: TRBJ1-1
v_call: TRBV19
d_call: .
clone_size: .
cdr3_aa: CASSMVRDHYANTEAFF
cdr3_nt: TGTGCCAGTAGTATGGTTAGGGACCACTATGCTAACACTGAAGCTTTCTTT

j_call: TRBJ2-5
v_call: TRBV30
d_call: TRBD2
clone_size: .
cdr3_aa: CAWRNTQRDLQETQYF
cdr3_nt: TGTGCCTGGAGGAACACACAGCGGGACCTCCAAGAGACCCAGTACTTC

j_call: TRBJ1-2
v_call: TRBV6-1
d_call: TRBD1
clone_size: .
cdr3_aa: CASSEVVGGFYGYTF
cdr3_nt: TGTGCCAGCAGTGAAGTGGTAGGGGGCTTCTATGGCTACACCTTC

j_call: TRBJ2-2
v_call: TRBV7-8
d_call: TRBD2
clone_size: .
cdr3_aa: CASSLALAGGGELFF
cdr3_nt: TGTGCCAGCAGCTTAGCGCTAGCGGGCGGCGGGGAGCTGTTTTTT

j_call: TRBJ1-2
v_call: TRBV7-2
d_call: .
clone_size: .
cdr3_aa: CASSLIGQDLYGYTF
cdr3_nt: TGTGCCAGCAGCTTAATAGGCCAGGACCTCTATGGCTACACCTTC

j_call: TRBJ2-1
v_call: TRBV10-3
d_call: .
clone_size: .
cdr3_aa: CAISEINHSYNEQFF
cdr3_nt: TGTGCCATCAGTGAAATCAACCACTCCTACAATGAGCAGTTCTTC

j_call: TRBJ2-2
v_call: TRBV28
d_call: .
clone_size: .
cdr3_aa: CASSSPETSLRELFF
cdr3_nt: TGTGCCAGCAGTAGCCCCGAGACATCCCTCCGGGAGCTGTTTTTT

j_call: TRBJ2-7
v_call: TRBV13
d_call: .
clone_size: .
cdr3_aa: CASSFQQGDEQYF
cdr3_nt: TGTGCCAGCAGCTTCCAACAGGGCGACGAGCAGTACTTC

j_call: TRBJ1-4
v_call: TRBV27
d_call: .
clone_size: few
cdr3_aa: CASSLSLGWEKLFF
cdr3_nt: TGTGCCAGCAGTTTATCGTTGGGTTGGGAAAAACTGTTTTTT

j_call: TRBJ2-2
v_call: TRBV7-3
d_call: .
clone_size: .
cdr3_aa: CASSLLDSGELFF
cdr3_nt: TGTGCCAGCAGCTTACTGGACTCCGGGGAGCTGTTTTTT

j_call: TRBJ1-2
v_call: TRBV9
d_call: TRBD1
clone_size: .
cdr3_aa: CASSAGTGRGYTF
cdr3_nt: TGTGCCAGCAGCGCTGGGACAGGGAGGGGCTACACCTTC

j_call: TRBJ2-7
v_call: TRBV27
d_call: .
clone_size: .
cdr3_aa: CASSLSAGPSYEQYF
cdr3_nt: TGTGCCAGCAGTTTATCGGCAGGACCCTCCTACGAGCAGTACTTC

j_call: TRBJ1-2
v_call: TRBV27
d_call: .
clone_size: once
cdr3_aa: CASSLGVGVYGYTF
cdr3_nt: TGTGCCAGCAGTTTAGGTGTGGGGGTATATGGCTACACCTTC

j_call: TRBJ1-2
v_call: TRBV4-1
d_call: .
clone_size: .
cdr3_aa: CASSQKQENYGYTF
cdr3_nt: TGCGCCAGCAGCCAAAAACAGGAAAACTATGGCTACACCTTC

j_call: TRBJ1-2
v_call: TRBV14
d_call: .
clone_size: .
cdr3_aa: CASSQGVGKGYTF
cdr3_nt: TGTGCCAGCAGCCAAGGGGTAGGGAAGGGCTACACCTTC

j_call: TRBJ2-7
v_call: TRBV7-6
d_call: .
clone_size: .
cdr3_aa: CASSFIGQHSYEQYF
cdr3_nt: TGTGCCAGCAGCTTTATAGGACAGCACTCCTACGAGCAGTACTTC

j_call: TRBJ2-1
v_call: TRBV6-5
d_call: .
clone_size: .
cdr3_aa: CASRQGPSSYNEQFF
cdr3_nt: TGTGCCAGCAGACAAGGACCTAGCTCCTACAATGAGCAGTTCTTC

j_call: TRBJ1-1
v_call: TRBV19
d_call: .
clone_size: .
cdr3_aa: CASSAGSHTEAFF
cdr3_nt: TGTGCCAGTAGCGCAGGGAGTCACACTGAAGCTTTCTTT

j_call: TRBJ1-4
v_call: TRBV7-6
d_call: .
clone_size: .
cdr3_aa: CASSLAAGDGREKLFF
cdr3_nt: TGTGCCAGCAGCTTAGCGGCGGGGGACGGGCGTGAAAAACTGTTTTTT

j_call: TRBJ2-7
v_call: TRBV21-1
d_call: .
clone_size: .
cdr3_aa: CVQQARRVHHYEQYF
cdr3_nt: TGTGTCCAGCAGGCGAGACGGGTCCACCACTACGAGCAGTACTTC

j_call: TRBJ2-1
v_call: TRBV5-6
d_call: .
clone_size: .
cdr3_aa: CASSFVRPEQFF
cdr3_nt: TGTGCCAGCAGCTTTGTCCGCCCCGAGCAGTTCTTC

j_call: TRBJ1-4
v_call: TRBV2
d_call: TRBD1
clone_size: .
cdr3_aa: CASSGQGVDEKLFF
cdr3_nt: TGTGCCAGCAGTGGACAGGGGGTAGATGAAAAACTGTTTTTT

j_call: TRBJ2-7
v_call: TRBV7-9
d_call: .
clone_size: .
cdr3_aa: CASSYSGGTEDEQYF
cdr3_nt: TGTGCCAGCAGCTACTCAGGGGGGACCGAGGACGAGCAGTACTTC

j_call: TRBJ1-2
v_call: TRBV7-9
d_call: .
clone_size: .
cdr3_aa: CASSLGDGVLSYTF
cdr3_nt: TGTGCCAGCAGCTTAGGGGATGGCGTTTTGAGCTACACCTTC

j_call: TRBJ1-2
v_call: TRBV9
d_call: .
clone_size: .
cdr3_aa: CASSGGWDNYGYTF
cdr3_nt: TGTGCCAGCAGCGGAGGTTGGGACAACTATGGCTACACCTTC

j_call: TRBJ2-7
v_call: TRBV11-2
d_call: TRBD1
clone_size: .
cdr3_aa: CASSPRHRGLTSYEQYF
cdr3_nt: TGTGCCAGCAGCCCCAGACACAGGGGGTTGACCTCCTACGAGCAGTACTTC

j_call: TRBJ2-5
v_call: TRBV29-1
d_call: .
clone_size: .
cdr3_aa: CSVRGGETQYF
cdr3_nt: TGCAGCGTTAGGGGGGGAGAGACCCAGTACTTC

j_call: TRBJ2-7
v_call: TRBV28
d_call: .
clone_size: .
cdr3_aa: CASSPRKGEQYF
cdr3_nt: TGTGCCAGCAGTCCCCGCAAGGGAGAGCAGTACTTC

j_call: TRBJ1-2
v_call: TRBV7-9
d_call: TRBD1
clone_size: .
cdr3_aa: CASSRGQGRNGYTF
cdr3_nt: TGTGCCAGCAGCCGGGGACAGGGCAGGAATGGCTACACCTTC

j_call: TRBJ2-3
v_call: TRBV29-1
d_call: TRBD2
clone_size: .
cdr3_aa: CSVGTSGFTPSTDTQYF
cdr3_nt: TGCAGCGTAGGGACTAGCGGGTTTACTCCTAGCACAGATACGCAGTATTTT

j_call: TRBJ2-3
v_call: TRBV7-2
d_call: TRBD2
clone_size: .
cdr3_aa: CASSLWTSGRFKDTQYF
cdr3_nt: TGTGCCAGCAGCTTGTGGACTAGCGGGAGGTTCAAGGATACGCAGTATTTT